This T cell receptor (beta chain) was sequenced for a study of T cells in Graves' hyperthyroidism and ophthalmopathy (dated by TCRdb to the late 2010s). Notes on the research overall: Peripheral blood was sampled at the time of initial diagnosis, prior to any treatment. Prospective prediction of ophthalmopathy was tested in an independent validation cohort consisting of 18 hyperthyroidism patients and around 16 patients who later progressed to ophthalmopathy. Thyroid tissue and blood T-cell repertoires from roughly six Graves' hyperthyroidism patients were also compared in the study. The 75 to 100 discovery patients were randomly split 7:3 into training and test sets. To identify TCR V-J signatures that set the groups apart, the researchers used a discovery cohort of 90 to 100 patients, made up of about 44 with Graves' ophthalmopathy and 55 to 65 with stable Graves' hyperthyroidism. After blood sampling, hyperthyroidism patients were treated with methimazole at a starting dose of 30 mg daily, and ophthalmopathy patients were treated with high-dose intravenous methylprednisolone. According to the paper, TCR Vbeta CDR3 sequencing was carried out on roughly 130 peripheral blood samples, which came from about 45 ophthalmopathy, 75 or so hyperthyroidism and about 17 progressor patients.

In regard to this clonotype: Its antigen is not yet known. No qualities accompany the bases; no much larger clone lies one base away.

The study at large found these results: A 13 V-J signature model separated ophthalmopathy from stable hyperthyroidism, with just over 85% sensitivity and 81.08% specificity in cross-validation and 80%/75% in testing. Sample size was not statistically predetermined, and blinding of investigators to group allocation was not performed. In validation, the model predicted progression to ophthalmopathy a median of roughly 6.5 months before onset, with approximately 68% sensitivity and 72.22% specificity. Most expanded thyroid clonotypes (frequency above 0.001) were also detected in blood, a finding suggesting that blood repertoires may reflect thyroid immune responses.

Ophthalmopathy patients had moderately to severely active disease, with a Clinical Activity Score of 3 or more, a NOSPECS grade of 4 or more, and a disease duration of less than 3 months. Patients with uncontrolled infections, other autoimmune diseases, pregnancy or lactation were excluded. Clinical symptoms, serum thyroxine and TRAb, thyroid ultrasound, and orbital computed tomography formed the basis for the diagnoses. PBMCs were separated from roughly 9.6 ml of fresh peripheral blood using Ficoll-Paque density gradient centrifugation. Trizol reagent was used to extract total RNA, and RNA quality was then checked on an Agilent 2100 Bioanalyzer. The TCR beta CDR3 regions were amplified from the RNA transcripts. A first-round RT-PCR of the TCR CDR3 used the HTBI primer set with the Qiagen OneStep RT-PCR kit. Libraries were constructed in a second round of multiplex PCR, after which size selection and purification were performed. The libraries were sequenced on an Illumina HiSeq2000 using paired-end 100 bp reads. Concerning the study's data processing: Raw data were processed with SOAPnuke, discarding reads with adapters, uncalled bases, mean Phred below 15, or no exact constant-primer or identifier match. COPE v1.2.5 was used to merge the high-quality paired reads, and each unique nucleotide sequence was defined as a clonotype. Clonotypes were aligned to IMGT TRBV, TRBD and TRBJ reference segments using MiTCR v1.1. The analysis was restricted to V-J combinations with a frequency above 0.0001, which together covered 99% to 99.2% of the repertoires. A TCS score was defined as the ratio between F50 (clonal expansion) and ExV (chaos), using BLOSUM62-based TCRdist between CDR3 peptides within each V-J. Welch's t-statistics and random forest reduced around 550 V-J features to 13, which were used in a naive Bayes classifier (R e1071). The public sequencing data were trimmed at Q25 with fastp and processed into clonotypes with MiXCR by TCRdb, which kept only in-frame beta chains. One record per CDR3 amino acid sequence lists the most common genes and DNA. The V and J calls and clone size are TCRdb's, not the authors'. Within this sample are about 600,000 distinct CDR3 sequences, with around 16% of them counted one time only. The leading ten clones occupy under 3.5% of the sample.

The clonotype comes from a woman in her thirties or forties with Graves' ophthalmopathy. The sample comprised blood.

The sequenced DNA: TGCAGTGCCCACCTCCCTGGGCAAGAGACCCAGTACTTC. This codes for CSAHLPGQETQYF. The chain was built from TRBV20-1 and TRBJ2-5; the D gene assignment is ambiguous. V is clipped by 6 bases and J by 2 bases, and the sequence between their germline boundaries is 13 bases long. Its CDR3 holds 13 amino acids, cysteine through phenylalanine. Kept here is only the CDR3 DNA, which spans 39 bases and is read in frame from base 1. The germline V gene (reference sequence) provides CDR1 DFQATT and CDR2 SNEGSKA.